This T cell receptor beta chain emerged from a study of blood T cell repertoires in COVID-19. Study-wide context: The samples span acute and convalescent COVID-19 from the United States, Italy and Spain. Sample material is recorded as cDNA or gDNA derived from T cells, B-cell-depleted T cells, or PBMCs.

As handled by the study authors: Using reference gene primer amplification, nucleated cell counts were estimated. The method was immunoSEQ multiplex PCR; TCRdb's version includes in-frame clones alone and lacks a portion of them. That table is the source of V, J and clone size, and D and trimming were worked out from the DNA. The table shows approximately 150,000 clones, with approximately 89% occurring only once. The CDR3 has 15 amino acids. Looked up from germline, CDR1 is SEHNR and CDR2 is FQNEAQ (reference sequence). Deletions cut 4 bases from V and 2 bases from J, with 11 bases between. Material for sequencing was peripheral blood. The genes are TRBV7-9 and TRBJ1-4; TRBD1 might be the D (5 bases). The sequence was obtained from a human donor in a cohort sampled during active COVID-19. In DNA form, the CDR3 reads TGTGCCAGCAGCTCAGACAGAGAGACTAATGAAAAACTGTTTTTT. Amino acid sequence: CASSSDRETNEKLFF. The full variable domain, its missing parts supplied by reference TRBV7-9 and TRBJ1-4, is DTGVSQNPRHKITKRGQNVTFRCDPISEHNRLYWYRQTLGQGPEFLTYFQNEAQLEKSRLLSDRFSAERPKGSFSTLEIQRTEQGDSAMYLCASSSDRETNEKLFFGSGTQLSVL.